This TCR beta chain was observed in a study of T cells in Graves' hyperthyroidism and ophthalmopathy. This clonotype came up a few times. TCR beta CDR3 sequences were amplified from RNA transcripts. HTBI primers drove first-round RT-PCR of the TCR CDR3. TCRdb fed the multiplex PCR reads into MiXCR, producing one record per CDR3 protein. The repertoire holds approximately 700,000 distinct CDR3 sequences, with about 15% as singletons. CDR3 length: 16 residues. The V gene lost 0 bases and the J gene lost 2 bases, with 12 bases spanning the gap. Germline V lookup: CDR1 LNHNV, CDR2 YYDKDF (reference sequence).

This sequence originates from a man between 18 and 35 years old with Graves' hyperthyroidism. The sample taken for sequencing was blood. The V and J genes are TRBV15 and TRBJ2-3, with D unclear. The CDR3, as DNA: TGTGCCACCAGCAGAGATAAGAGCCAACCCACAGATACGCAGTATTTT. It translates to CATSRDKSQPTDTQYF.